A few counts support the clone carrying this T cell receptor beta chain. What it binds is not known. This specimen belongs to a study of molecular identifiers for immune sequencing clone quantification. Study results and limitations: Researchers reportedly could pick up spiked Jurkat TCR RNA from one cell mixed into about a million naive cells.

Losses at the gene ends were 3 bases for V and 4 bases for J; bases not matched to a gene: 7. Germline V gives CDR1 LNHDA, CDR2 SQIVND (reference sequence). This CDR3 region has 15 residues. Libraries of bulk TCR were made by previously described methods (with listed TCR primers). TCRdb reprocessed the PCR reads via MiXCR and lists one record per CDR3 protein. The sample shows about 640,000 distinct CDR3 sequences, around 20% of them seen only once. Preparation of naive CD8 libraries involved roughly 18,000 to 1,100,000 sorted cells and 10%, 30% or 50% RNA. CD8+CD4-CCR7+CD45RA+ sorting gave the naive CD8 T cells.

Sequencing was carried out using naive CD8+ T cells from blood, with Jurkat cell RNA spiked in. As to subset: FACS-sorted CD8+CD4-CCR7+CD45RA+ naive T cells. This receptor was identified in a human donor in good health. Some libraries in this study had Jurkat cell RNA spiked in. V gene TRBV19 combines with J gene TRBJ2-3, with 7 positions matching TRBD1. The CDR3 bases are TGTGCCAGTAGTATTAGCCAGGGGGTGGCAGATACGCAGTATTTT. Translating it yields CASSISQGVADTQYF. Full variable domain (remainder filled in from reference TRBV19 and TRBJ2-3): DGGITQSPKYLFRKEGQNVTLSCEQNLNHDAMYWYRQDPGQGLRLIYYSQIVNDFQKGDIAEGYSVSREKKESFPLTVTSAQKNPTAFYLCASSISQGVADTQYFGPGTRLTVL.